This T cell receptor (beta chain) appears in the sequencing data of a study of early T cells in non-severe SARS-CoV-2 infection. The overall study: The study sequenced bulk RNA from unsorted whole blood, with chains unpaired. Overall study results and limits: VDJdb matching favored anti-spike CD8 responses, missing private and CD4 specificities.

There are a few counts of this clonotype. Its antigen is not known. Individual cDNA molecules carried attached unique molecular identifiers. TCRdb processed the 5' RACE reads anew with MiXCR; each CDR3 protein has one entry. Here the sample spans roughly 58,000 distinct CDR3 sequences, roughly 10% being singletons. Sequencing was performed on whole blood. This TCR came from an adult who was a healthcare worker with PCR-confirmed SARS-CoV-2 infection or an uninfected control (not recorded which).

CDR3 nucleotides: TGTGCCAGCAGCTTCTCAGGGGAACAGCCCCAGCATTTT. Its translation: CASSFSGEQPQHF. This chain uses TRBV7-9 with TRBJ1-5; the D gene is possibly TRBD1 (6 bases). Deletions cut 3 bases from V and 7 bases from J, with 10 bases between. Germline values: CDR1 SEHNR, CDR2 FQNEAQ (reference sequence). This CDR3 is 13 amino acids long.